The clone carrying this TCR beta chain was counted many times. Its target is not known. The data are from a study of T cells in Graves' hyperthyroidism and ophthalmopathy. The V gene's germline CDR1 is GTSNPN and CDR2 SVGIG (reference sequence). The length of the CDR3 is 13 residues. The junction had 4 bases not matched to a gene; V was cut back by 3 bases and J by 4 bases. With duration under 3 months, ophthalmopathy was active: Clinical Activity Score at least 3, NOSPECS at least 4. Patients were excluded for uncontrolled infection, other autoimmune disease, pregnancy or lactation. Diagnoses used clinical symptoms, serum thyroxine and TRAb, thyroid ultrasound and orbital computed tomography. RNA transcripts gave rise to amplified TCR beta CDR3 regions. With the HTBI primer set, the TCR CDR3 went through a first round of RT-PCR. Using its own MiXCR run on the multiplex PCR reads, TCRdb lists one record per CDR3 protein. The table shows around 250,000 distinct CDR3 sequences, with 16% occurring only once.

Study-level results: Most expanded thyroid clonotypes above 0.001 also appeared in blood.

The source of this sequence is a young woman with Graves' ophthalmopathy. The chain recombines TRBV30 with TRBJ2-7, with 9 nucleotides matching TRBD1. Sequences were obtained from blood. This CDR3 reads CAWRWTGAYEQYF. The CDR3 DNA reads as TGTGCCTGGAGGTGGACAGGGGCTTACGAGCAGTACTTC.